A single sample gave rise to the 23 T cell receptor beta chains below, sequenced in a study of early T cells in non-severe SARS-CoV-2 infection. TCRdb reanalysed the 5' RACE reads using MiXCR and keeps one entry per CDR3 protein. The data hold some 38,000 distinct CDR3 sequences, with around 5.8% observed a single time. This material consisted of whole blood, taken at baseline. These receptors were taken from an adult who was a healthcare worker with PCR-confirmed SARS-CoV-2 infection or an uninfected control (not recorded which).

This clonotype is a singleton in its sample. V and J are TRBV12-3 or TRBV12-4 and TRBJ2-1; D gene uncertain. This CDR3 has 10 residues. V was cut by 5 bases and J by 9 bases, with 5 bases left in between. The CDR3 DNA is TGTGCCAGCAGTCTCTTTGAGCAGTTCTTC. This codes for CASSLFEQFF.

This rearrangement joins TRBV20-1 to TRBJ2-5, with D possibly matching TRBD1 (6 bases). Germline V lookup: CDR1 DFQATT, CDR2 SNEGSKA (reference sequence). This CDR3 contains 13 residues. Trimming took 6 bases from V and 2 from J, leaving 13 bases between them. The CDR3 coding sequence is TGCAGTGCGCTCCGCAGGGGACAAGAGACCCAGTACTTC. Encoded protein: CSALRRGQETQYF.

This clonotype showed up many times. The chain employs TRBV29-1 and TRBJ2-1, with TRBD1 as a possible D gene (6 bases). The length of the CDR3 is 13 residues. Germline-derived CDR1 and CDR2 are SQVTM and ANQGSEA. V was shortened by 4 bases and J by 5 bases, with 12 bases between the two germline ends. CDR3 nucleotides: TGCAGCGTTGCAGCCAGGGGCAACAATGAGCAGTTCTTC. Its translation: CSVAARGNNEQFF.

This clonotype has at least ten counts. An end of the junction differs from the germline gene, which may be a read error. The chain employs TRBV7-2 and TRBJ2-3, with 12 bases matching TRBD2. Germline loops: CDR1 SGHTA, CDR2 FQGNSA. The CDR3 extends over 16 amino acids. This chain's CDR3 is CASSVASGRAGDTQYF. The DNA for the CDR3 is TGTGCCAGCAGCGTAGCTAGCGGGAGGGCCGGAGATACGCAGTATTTT. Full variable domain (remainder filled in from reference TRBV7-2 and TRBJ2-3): GAGVSQSPSNKVTEKGKDVELRCDPISGHTALYWYRQSLGQGLEFLIYFQGNSAPDKSGLPSDRFSAERTGGSVSTLTIQRTQQEDSAVYLCASSVASGRAGDTQYFGPGTRLTVL.

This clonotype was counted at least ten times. The CDR3 here is CASRPPGLAGKETQYF. DNA of the CDR3: TGTGCCAGCAGGCCCCCGGGACTAGCGGGAAAAGAGACCCAGTACTTC. The gene calls are TRBV6-1 and TRBJ2-5, with 13 bases lining up with TRBD2. The CDR3 contains 16 residues. Germline CDR1 and CDR2: MNHNS and SASEGT. The V and J ends lost 6 bases and 3 bases, in that order; junction bases with no gene match: 7.

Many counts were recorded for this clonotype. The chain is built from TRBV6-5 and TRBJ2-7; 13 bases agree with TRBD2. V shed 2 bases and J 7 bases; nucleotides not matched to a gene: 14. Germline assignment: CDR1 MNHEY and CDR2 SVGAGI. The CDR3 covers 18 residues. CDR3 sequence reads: CASSYLSRLAGGLGEQYF. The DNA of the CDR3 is TGTGCCAGCAGTTACCTCTCCAGACTAGCGGGGGGACTGGGAGAGCAGTACTTC.

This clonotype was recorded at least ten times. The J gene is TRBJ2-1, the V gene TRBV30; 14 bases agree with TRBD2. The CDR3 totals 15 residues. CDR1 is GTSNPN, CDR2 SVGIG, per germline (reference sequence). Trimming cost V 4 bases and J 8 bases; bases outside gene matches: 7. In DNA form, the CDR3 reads TGTGCCTGGATTCCGGGACTAGCGGGAGCCCATGAGCAGTTCTTC. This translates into CAWIPGLAGAHEQFF.

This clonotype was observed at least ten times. CDR3 in amino acids: CASSLDRQTSGGYTF. CDR3 coding DNA: TGCGCCAGCAGCTTGGATCGGCAGACCTCCGGTGGCTACACCTTC. V usage is TRBV5-1 and J usage is TRBJ1-2; D unresolved. V lost 0 bases, J lost 7 bases, and 16 bases lay in between. Germline V gene lookup returns CDR1 SGHRS and CDR2 YFSETQ. CDR3 length: 15 residues.

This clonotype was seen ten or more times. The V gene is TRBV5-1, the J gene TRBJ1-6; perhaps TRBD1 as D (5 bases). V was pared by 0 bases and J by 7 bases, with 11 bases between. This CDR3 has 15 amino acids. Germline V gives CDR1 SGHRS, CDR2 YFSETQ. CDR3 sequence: CASSLAGGENSPLHF. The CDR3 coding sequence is TGCGCCAGCAGCTTGGCCGGGGGTGAGAATTCACCCCTCCACTTT.

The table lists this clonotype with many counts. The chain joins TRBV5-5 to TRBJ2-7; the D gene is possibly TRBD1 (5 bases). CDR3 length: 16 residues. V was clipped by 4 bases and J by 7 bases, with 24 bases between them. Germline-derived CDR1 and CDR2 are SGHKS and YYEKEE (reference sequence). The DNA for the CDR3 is TGTGCCAGCAGCCCGCCAGGCAGGGAACCACTACGTGAGCAGTACTTC. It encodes CASSPPGREPLREQYF.

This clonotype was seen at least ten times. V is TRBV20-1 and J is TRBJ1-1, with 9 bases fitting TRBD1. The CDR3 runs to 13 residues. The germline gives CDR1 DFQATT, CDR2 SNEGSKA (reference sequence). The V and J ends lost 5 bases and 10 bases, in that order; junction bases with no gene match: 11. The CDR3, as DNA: TGCAGTGCTTGGGACAGGGTTGAATTGCGAGCTTTCTTT. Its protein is CSAWDRVELRAFF.

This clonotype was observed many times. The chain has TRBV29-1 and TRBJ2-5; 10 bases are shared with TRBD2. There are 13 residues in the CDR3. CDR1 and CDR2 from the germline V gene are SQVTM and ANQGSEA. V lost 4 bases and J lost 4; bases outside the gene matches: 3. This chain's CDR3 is CSVAGTSVETQYF. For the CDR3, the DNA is TGCAGCGTTGCAGGGACTAGCGTAGAGACCCAGTACTTC.

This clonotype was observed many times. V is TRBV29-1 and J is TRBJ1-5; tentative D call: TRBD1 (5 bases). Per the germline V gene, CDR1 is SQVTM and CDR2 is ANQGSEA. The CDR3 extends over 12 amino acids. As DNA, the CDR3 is TGCAGTCACAGGTTTCGCAATCAGCCCCAGCATTTT. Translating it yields CSHRFRNQPQHF.

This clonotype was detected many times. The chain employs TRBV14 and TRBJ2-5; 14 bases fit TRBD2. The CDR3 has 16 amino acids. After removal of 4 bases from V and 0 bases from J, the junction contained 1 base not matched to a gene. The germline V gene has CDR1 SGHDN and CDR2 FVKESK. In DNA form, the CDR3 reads TGTGCCAGCAGCCTGGGACTAGCGGGGGACCAAGAGACCCAGTACTTC. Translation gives CASSLGLAGDQETQYF.

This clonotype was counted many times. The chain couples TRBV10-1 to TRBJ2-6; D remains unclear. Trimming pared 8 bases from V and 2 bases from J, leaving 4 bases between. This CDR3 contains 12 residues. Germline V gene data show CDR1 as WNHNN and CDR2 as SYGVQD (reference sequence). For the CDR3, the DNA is TGCGCCAGCCGAACTGGGGCCAACGTCCTGACTTTC. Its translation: CASRTGANVLTF.

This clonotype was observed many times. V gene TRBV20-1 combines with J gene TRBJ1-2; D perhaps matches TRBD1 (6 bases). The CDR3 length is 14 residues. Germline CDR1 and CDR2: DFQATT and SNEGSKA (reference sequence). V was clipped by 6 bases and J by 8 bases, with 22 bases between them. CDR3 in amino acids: CSASTGGAAGGYTF. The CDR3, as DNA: TGCAGTGCCTCGACCGGGGGCGCGGCCGGGGGCTACACCTTC.

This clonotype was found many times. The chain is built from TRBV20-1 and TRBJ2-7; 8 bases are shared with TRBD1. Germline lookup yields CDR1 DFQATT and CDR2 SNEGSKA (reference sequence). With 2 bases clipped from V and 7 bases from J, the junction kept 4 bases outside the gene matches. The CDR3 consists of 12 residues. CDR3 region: CSARQGAREQYF. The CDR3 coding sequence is TGCAGTGCTAGACAGGGGGCGAGGGAGCAGTACTTC.

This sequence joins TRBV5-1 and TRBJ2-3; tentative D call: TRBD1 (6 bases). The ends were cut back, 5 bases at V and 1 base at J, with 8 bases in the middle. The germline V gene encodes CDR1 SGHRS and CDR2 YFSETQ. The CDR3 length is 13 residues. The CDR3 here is CASRGAGTDTQYF. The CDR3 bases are TGCGCCAGCAGGGGGGCCGGCACAGATACGCAGTATTTT.

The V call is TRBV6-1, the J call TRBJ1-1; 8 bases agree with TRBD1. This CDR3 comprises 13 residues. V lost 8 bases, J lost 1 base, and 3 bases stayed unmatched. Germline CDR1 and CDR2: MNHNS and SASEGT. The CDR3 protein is CASRRGRNTEAFF. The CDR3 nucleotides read TGTGCCAGCCGCAGGGGGCGGAACACTGAAGCTTTCTTT.

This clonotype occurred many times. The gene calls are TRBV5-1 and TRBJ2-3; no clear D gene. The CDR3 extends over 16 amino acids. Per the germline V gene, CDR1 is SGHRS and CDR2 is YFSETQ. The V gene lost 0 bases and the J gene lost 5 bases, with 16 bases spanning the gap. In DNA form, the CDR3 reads TGCGCCAGCAGCTTGGGCCGACGGGCCATGGGAGATACGCAGTATTTT. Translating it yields CASSLGRRAMGDTQYF.

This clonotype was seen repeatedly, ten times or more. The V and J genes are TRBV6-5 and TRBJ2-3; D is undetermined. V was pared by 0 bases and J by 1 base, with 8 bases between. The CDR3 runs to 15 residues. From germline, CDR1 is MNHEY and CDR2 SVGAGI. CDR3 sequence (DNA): TGTGCCAGCAGTTACTCTAACGCAGGCACAGATACGCAGTATTTT. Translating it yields CASSYSNAGTDTQYF.

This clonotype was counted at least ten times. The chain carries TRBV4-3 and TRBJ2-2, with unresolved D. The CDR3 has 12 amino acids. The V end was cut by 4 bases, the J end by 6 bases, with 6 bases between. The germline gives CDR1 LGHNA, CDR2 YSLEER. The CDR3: CASSLGPGELFF. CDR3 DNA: TGCGCCAGCAGCCTTGGTCCCGGGGAGCTGTTTTTT.

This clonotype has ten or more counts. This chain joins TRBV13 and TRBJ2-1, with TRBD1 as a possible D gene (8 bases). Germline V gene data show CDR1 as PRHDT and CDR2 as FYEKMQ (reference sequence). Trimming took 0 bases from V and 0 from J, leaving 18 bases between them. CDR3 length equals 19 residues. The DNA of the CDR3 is TGTGCCAGCAGCTTAGGAACAGGGGGAGGGAAAAGCTCCTACAATGAGCAGTTCTTC. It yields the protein CASSLGTGGGKSSYNEQFF.